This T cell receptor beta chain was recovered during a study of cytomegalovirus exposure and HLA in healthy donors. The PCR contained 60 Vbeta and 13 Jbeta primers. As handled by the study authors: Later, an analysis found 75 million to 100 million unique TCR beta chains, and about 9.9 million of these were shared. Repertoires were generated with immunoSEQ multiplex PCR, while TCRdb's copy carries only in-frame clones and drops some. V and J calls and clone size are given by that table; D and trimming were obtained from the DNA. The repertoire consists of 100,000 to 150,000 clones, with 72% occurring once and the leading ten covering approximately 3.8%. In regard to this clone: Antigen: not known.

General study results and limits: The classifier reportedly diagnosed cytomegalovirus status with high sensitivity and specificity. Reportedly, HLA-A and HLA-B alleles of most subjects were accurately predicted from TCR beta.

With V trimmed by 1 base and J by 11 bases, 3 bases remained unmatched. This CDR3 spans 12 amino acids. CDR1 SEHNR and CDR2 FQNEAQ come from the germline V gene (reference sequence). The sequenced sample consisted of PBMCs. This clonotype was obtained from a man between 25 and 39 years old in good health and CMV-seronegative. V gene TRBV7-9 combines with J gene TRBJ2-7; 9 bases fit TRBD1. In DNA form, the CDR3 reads TGTGCCAGCAGCTTAGAGACAGGGGGGGAGTACTTC. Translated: CASSLETGGEYF.